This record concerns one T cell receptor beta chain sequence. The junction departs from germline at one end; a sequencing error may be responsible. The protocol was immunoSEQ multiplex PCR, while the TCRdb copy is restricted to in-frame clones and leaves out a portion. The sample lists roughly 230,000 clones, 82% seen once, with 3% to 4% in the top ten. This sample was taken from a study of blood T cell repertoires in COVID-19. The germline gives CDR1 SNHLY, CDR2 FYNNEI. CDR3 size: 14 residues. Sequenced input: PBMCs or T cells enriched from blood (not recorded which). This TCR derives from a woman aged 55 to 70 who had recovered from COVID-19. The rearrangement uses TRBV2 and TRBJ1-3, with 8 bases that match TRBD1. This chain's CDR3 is CASSEDRAGDTIYF. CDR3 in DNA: TGTGCCAGCAGCGAGGACAGGGCTGGAGACACCATATATTTT.